This TCR beta chain was sequenced in a study of T cells in Graves' hyperthyroidism and ophthalmopathy. Whole-study findings and limits: Ophthalmopathy onset followed model prediction by a median around six months.

This clonotype was seen ten or more times. Its matching antigen is unknown. Fresh 10 ml peripheral blood yielded PBMCs. The source material, RNA transcripts, was used to amplify TCR beta CDR3 regions. The study used the HTBI primer set for a first-round RT-PCR of the TCR CDR3. Each CDR3 protein is one row after TCRdb ran MiXCR on the multiplex PCR reads. The profile covers roughly 560,000 distinct CDR3 sequences, with roughly 14% appearing a single time and 3.5% to 4.5% taken by the ten largest. V dropped 7 bases and J dropped 0 bases, with 9 bases sitting between them. This CDR3 spans 13 amino acids. Germline CDR1 and CDR2: SQVTM and ANQGSEA.

Sequenced sample: blood. V is TRBV29-1 and J is TRBJ2-2; weak D call: TRBD2 (5 bases). The receptor was isolated from a woman between 35 and 50 years old with Graves' ophthalmopathy. The CDR3 nucleotides read TGCAGCGCCGAGAGGGCGAACACCGGGGAGCTGTTTTTT. This sequence encodes CSAERANTGELFF.